The 22 T cell receptor beta chains given below trace back to one sample, sequenced in a study of shared clonotypes between healthy human individuals. The protocol was immunoSEQ multiplex PCR, while the TCRdb copy is restricted to in-frame clones and leaves out a portion. The data contain about 330,000 clones, under 80% of them singletons. What was sequenced was memory CD4+ T cells sorted from blood. Documented subset: CD45RA-negative fraction. The receptors were gathered from a man younger than 45 in good health.

This clone occurred many times. The chain recombines TRBV28 with TRBJ2-2; 8 bases are shared with TRBD1. V lost 5 bases, J lost 6 bases, and 17 bases stayed unmatched. Germline values: CDR1 MDHEN, CDR2 SYDVKM. The CDR3 covers 18 residues. The CDR3 DNA reads as TGTGCCAGCAGTAGCACCTTCCGGACAGGGCATCTTCCCGGGGAGCTGTTTTTT. This codes for CASSSTFRTGHLPGELFF.

This chain joins TRBV7-9 and TRBJ2-2; a weak D match, TRBD1 (6 bases). Deletions cut 1 base from V and 6 bases from J, with 15 bases between. CDR1 is SEHNR, CDR2 FQNEAQ, per germline (reference sequence). The CDR3 sequence is 16 residues long. CDR3 amino acids: CASSLVRQGSAGELFF. Here the CDR3 DNA reads TGTGCCAGCAGCTTAGTCCGGCAGGGGTCGGCCGGGGAGCTGTTTTTT. Drawing the rest from reference TRBV7-9 and TRBJ2-2, the complete variable domain is DTGVSQNPRHKITKRGQNVTFRCDPISEHNRLYWYRQTLGQGPEFLTYFQNEAQLEKSRLLSDRFSAERPKGSFSTLEIQRTEQGDSAMYLCASSLVRQGSAGELFFGEGSRLTVL.

This clone was observed once. The chain joins TRBV2 to TRBJ1-5, with D perhaps TRBD1 (5 bases). CDR1 SNHLY and CDR2 FYNNEI come from the germline V gene. V was cut by 4 bases and J by 5 bases, with 15 bases left in between. The CDR3 has 15 amino acids. CDR3 sequence (DNA): TGTGCCAGCAGTGTGAGGGGCGCATTGGATCAGCCCCAGCATTTT. It is translated as CASSVRGALDQPQHF.

The V and J genes are TRBV19 and TRBJ2-5; 10 bases map to TRBD2. Per the germline V gene, CDR1 is LNHDA and CDR2 is SQIVND (reference sequence). V was pared by 5 bases and J by 4 bases, with 7 bases of the junction left unmatched. There are 15 residues in the CDR3. The chain's CDR3 is CASSALAGAGETQYF. Here the CDR3 DNA reads TGTGCCAGTAGTGCTCTAGCGGGAGCCGGAGAGACCCAGTACTTC.

The V call is TRBV7-9, the J call TRBJ2-1; TRBD2 matches 12 bases. V gave up 5 bases and J gave up 6 bases; unmatched junction bases: 5. Germline values: CDR1 SEHNR, CDR2 FQNEAQ (reference sequence). The length of the CDR3 is 15 residues. CDR3: CASSKTSGSRNEQFF. The CDR3 DNA follows: TGTGCCAGCAGCAAGACTAGCGGGAGTCGCAATGAGCAGTTCTTC.

V usage is TRBV9 and J usage is TRBJ2-3; 9 bases agree with TRBD2. V dropped 4 bases and J dropped 4; count of bases not matched to a gene: 10. This CDR3 spans 16 amino acids. Germline-derived CDR1 and CDR2 are SGDLS and YYNGEE. CDR3 nucleotide sequence: TGTGCCAGCAGCCCTCGTGGTAGCGGGAGATCAGATACGCAGTATTTT. Translation: CASSPRGSGRSDTQYF.

The chain carries TRBV11-3 and TRBJ2-1, with 7 bases identical to TRBD2. The V segment lost 5 bases and the J segment 8 bases; nucleotides outside the gene matches: 6. The CDR3 sequence is 13 residues long. Per germline, CDR1 SGHNT and CDR2 YENEEA. CDR3 nucleotides: TGTGCCAGCAGCCCCTCTGGGGGGGATGAGCAGTTCTTC. Protein product: CASSPSGGDEQFF. Using reference TRBV11-3 and TRBJ2-1 for the parts outside the CDR3, the full variable domain is EAGVVQSPRYKIIEKKQPVAFWCNPISGHNTLYWYLQNLGQGPELLIRYENEEAVDDSQLPKDRFSAERLKGVDSTLKIQPAELGDSAVYLCASSPSGGDEQFFGPGTRLTVL.

This clone has just one count. V usage is TRBV2 and J usage is TRBJ1-1; a weak D match, TRBD1 (5 bases). This CDR3 has 14 amino acids. The V gene's germline CDR1 is SNHLY and CDR2 FYNNEI. Between the trimmed V and J ends, which lost 8 bases and 2 bases, there was a span of 15 bases. This CDR3 is CASGLGRLNTEAFF. The CDR3 DNA reads as TGTGCCAGCGGGCTGGGACGGCTCAACACTGAAGCTTTCTTT.

The CDR3 sequence: CASSLVSGFNQPQHF. Here the CDR3 DNA reads TGTGCCAGCAGCTTAGTGAGTGGTTTCAATCAGCCCCAGCATTTT. This sequence joins TRBV11-2 and TRBJ1-5; D is undetermined. CDR1 is SGHAT, CDR2 FQNNGV, per germline. This CDR3 region has 15 residues. The germline V and J ends were trimmed by 1 base and 3 bases, with 10 bases remaining between them.

The gene calls are TRBV5-1 and TRBJ2-1; D is unresolved. Germline CDR1 and CDR2: SGHRS and YFSETQ. The CDR3 is made up of 13 amino acids. Trimming shortened V by 0 bases and J by 10 bases, and 11 bases separated the two germline ends. The CDR3 here is CASSLGGRAEQFF. CDR3 DNA sequence: TGCGCCAGCAGCTTGGGGGGTCGGGCGGAGCAGTTCTTC.

V gene TRBV18 combines with J gene TRBJ2-7; D gene uncertain. Germline assignment: CDR1 KGHSH and CDR2 LQKENI. The germline V and J ends were trimmed by 3 bases and 5 bases, with 14 bases remaining between them. The length of the CDR3 is 14 residues. The CDR3 region is CASSPSSIPHEQYF. For the CDR3, the DNA is TGTGCCAGCTCACCCTCCAGTATCCCCCACGAGCAGTACTTC.

The chain joins TRBV5-1 to TRBJ2-1; 8 bases align to TRBD1. The germline gives CDR1 SGHRS, CDR2 YFSETQ. CDR3 size: 14 residues. With 4 bases clipped from V and 8 bases from J, the junction kept 8 bases outside the gene matches. This chain's CDR3 is CASSATGVRYEQFF. The CDR3 nucleotides are TGCGCCAGCAGCGCGACAGGGGTAAGATATGAGCAGTTCTTC.

The chain recombines TRBV5-1 with TRBJ2-3, with D possibly being TRBD2 (5 bases). Looked up from germline, CDR1 is SGHRS and CDR2 is YFSETQ. Trimming pared 3 bases from V and 2 bases from J, leaving 10 bases between. This CDR3 is built from 14 residues. CDR3 sequence reads: CASSSSGFTDTQYF. CDR3 nucleotides: TGCGCCAGCAGCTCCTCGGGATTCACAGATACGCAGTATTTT.

V gene TRBV11-3 combines with J gene TRBJ2-1; 10 bases match TRBD1. Unmatched junction bases numbered 6, after V lost 3 bases and J lost 4 bases. Per germline, CDR1 SGHNT and CDR2 YENEEA. CDR3 length: 16 residues. The CDR3 DNA follows: TGTGCCAGCAGCTTCCGGACAGGGGGTATTTACAATGAGCAGTTCTTC. Translation: CASSFRTGGIYNEQFF.

The rearrangement joins TRBV27 to TRBJ2-3; D gene ambiguous. Deletions cut 0 bases from V and 0 bases from J, with 13 bases between. The CDR3 is 17 amino acids. Germline V gives CDR1 MNHEY, CDR2 SMNVEV (reference sequence). This chain's CDR3 is CASSLSSRLSSTDTQYF. CDR3 coding DNA: TGTGCCAGCAGTTTATCGAGTCGTCTTTCTAGCACAGATACGCAGTATTTT.

The CDR3 here is CASSPGTGADTEAFF. The CDR3 DNA reads as TGTGCCAGCAGCCCCGGGACAGGGGCAGACACTGAAGCTTTCTTT. This chain uses TRBV5-6 with TRBJ1-1, with 10 bases identical to TRBD1. The CDR3 runs to 15 residues. The germline V gene has CDR1 SGHDT and CDR2 YYEEEE. V lost 4 bases to trimming and J lost 3 bases; unmatched junction nucleotides: 6.

This clone has only a few counts. In the same sample, other DNA sequences code for this CDR3. V is TRBV5-1 and J is TRBJ2-7, with D maybe TRBD1 (5 bases). The germline gives CDR1 SGHRS, CDR2 YFSETQ. This CDR3 has 14 residues. V lost 0 bases, J lost 2 bases, and 9 bases lay in between. As DNA, the CDR3 is TGCGCCAGCAGCTTGGTACAGGAGCCCTACGAGCAGTACTTC. Translation gives CASSLVQEPYEQYF.

The chain joins TRBV14 to TRBJ2-7, with D possibly TRBD1 on 6 matching bases. This CDR3 is 18 amino acids long. Germline V gene sequence: CDR1 SGHDN, CDR2 FVKESK. V gave up 2 bases and J gave up 0 bases, with 20 bases separating them. CDR3 in amino acids: CASSQLGGEIQSSYEQYF. CDR3 in DNA: TGTGCCAGCAGCCAATTAGGGGGAGAGATACAAAGCTCCTACGAGCAGTACTTC.

V and J are TRBV29-1 and TRBJ2-7; D remains unclear. This CDR3 region has 14 residues. The V gene's germline CDR1 is SQVTM and CDR2 ANQGSEA. Trimming shortened V by 5 bases and J by 0 bases, and 14 bases separated the two germline ends. The CDR3, as DNA: TGCAGCGTTCGGTACACCTTGAGCTCCTACGAGCAGTACTTC. Protein sequence: CSVRYTLSSYEQYF.

The chain combines TRBV2 with TRBJ2-3; no definite D call. CDR1 SNHLY and CDR2 FYNNEI come from the germline V gene. Trimming took off 4 bases at V and 4 bases at J, with 12 bases between the two ends. CDR3 length: 14 amino acids. CDR3 loop: CASSAGLGSDTQYF. In nucleotides, the CDR3 is TGTGCCAGCAGTGCTGGTCTGGGGTCAGATACGCAGTATTTT. Together with reference TRBV2 and TRBJ2-3, the CDR3 gives the full variable domain: EPEVTQTPSHQVTQMGQEVILRCVPISNHLYFYWYRQILGQKVEFLVSFYNNEISEKSEIFDDQFSVERPDGSNFTLKIRSTKLEDSAMYFCASSAGLGSDTQYFGPGTRLTVL.

The chain employs TRBV7-2 and TRBJ1-5; the match to TRBD1 covers 7 bases. V was pared by 5 bases and J by 5 bases, with 3 bases of the junction left unmatched. Germline CDR1 SGHTA, CDR2 FQGNSA. The CDR3 contains 13 residues. The CDR3 is CASSPRGDQPQHF. The CDR3 nucleotides read TGTGCCAGCAGCCCCAGGGGGGATCAGCCCCAGCATTTT.

This chain joins TRBV10-3 and TRBJ2-2; 12 bases are shared with TRBD2. The trim removed 5 bases at V and 7 bases at J, leaving 5 bases unmatched. CDR3 length equals 15 residues. The germline V gene has CDR1 ENHRY and CDR2 SYGVKD. The CDR3 nucleotides read TGTGCCATCAGTCGGACTAGCGGGATAGGCGGGGAGCTGTTTTTT. The encoded protein is CAISRTSGIGGELFF.